Listed here are 31 T cell receptor beta chains from one sample, sequenced in a study of shared clonotypes between healthy human individuals. Clones were sequenced by immunoSEQ multiplex PCR, and TCRdb holds only the in-frame ones, with some missing. The table lists approximately 980,000 clones, roughly 72% of them singletons. Sequencing was performed on memory CD4+ T cells sorted from blood. Subset: CD45RA-negative fraction. These receptors were obtained from a man in his late teens or twenties in good health.

This clone was seen only a few times. A read error may produce the germline difference seen at one junction end. This chain uses TRBV7-2 with TRBJ2-4; D call uncertain. CDR3 length: 12 residues. The germline gives CDR1 SGHTA, CDR2 FQGNSA. CDR3 sequence (DNA): TGTGCCAGCACCCCGGAGCGTACGCATTTGAACTTC. Its translation: CASTPERTHLNF.

V usage is TRBV5-1 and J usage is TRBJ2-5, with TRBD1 matching over 8 bases. The CDR3 covers 15 residues. The V gene end was trimmed by 3 bases and the J gene end by 4 bases; junction bases not matched to a gene: 8. Germline CDR1 is SGHRS and CDR2 is YFSETQ. CDR3 nucleotide sequence: TGCGCCAGCAGCTCTATGGACAGGGAAAGAGAGACCCAGTACTTC. It yields the protein CASSSMDRERETQYF. Full variable domain (outside the CDR3, taken from reference TRBV5-1 and TRBJ2-5): KAGVTQTPRYLIKTRGQQVTLSCSPISGHRSVSWYQQTPGQGLQFLFEYFSETQRNKGNFPGRFSGRQFSNSRSEMNVSTLELGDSALYLCASSSMDRERETQYFGPGTRLLVL.

In this sample, this clone turned up a few times. The chain carries TRBV27 and TRBJ2-7, with D possibly matching TRBD1 (6 bases). Germline loops: CDR1 MNHEY, CDR2 SMNVEV (reference sequence). The CDR3 extends over 15 amino acids. Trimming stripped 7 bases from V and 2 bases from J, with 18 bases between. This CDR3 is CASKAREGGTYEQYF. The CDR3 DNA reads TGTGCCAGCAAAGCTCGAGAAGGGGGAACCTACGAGCAGTACTTC.

This chain uses TRBV7-8 with TRBJ1-3, with a tentative D call TRBD1 (6 bases). The germline V and J ends were trimmed by 5 bases and 4 bases, with 21 bases remaining between them. This CDR3 region has 17 residues. From germline, CDR1 is SGHVS and CDR2 FQNEAQ. CDR3 nucleotide sequence: TGTGCCAGCAGCCCCCGAGGCGTTCGGGGGCAGGGAAACACCATATATTTT. This sequence encodes CASSPRGVRGQGNTIYF.

J is TRBJ2-6 and V is TRBV30; D not resolved. The CDR3 totals 15 residues. The germline V and J ends were trimmed by 1 base and 0 bases, with 7 bases remaining between them. Germline lookup yields CDR1 GTSNPN and CDR2 SVGIG (reference sequence). The CDR3: CAWSGASSGANVLTF. The CDR3 DNA sequence: TGTGCCTGGAGTGGGGCCTCCTCTGGGGCCAACGTCCTGACTTTC.

CDR3: CASSLGAGWTEAFF. The CDR3 nucleotides are TGTGCCAGCAGCCTAGGGGCAGGGTGGACTGAAGCTTTCTTT. V gene TRBV7-9 combines with J gene TRBJ1-1, with D possibly being TRBD1 (5 bases). Deletions cut 5 bases from V and 5 bases from J, with 15 bases between. Germline loops: CDR1 SEHNR, CDR2 FQNEAQ (reference sequence). The CDR3 is 14 residues long.

The rearrangement links TRBV12-2 to TRBJ1-1. TRBV12-2 is flagged as a pseudogene. The length of the CDR3 is 17 residues. CDR3 in amino acids: CASRPPDFRQTNTEAFF. Written as DNA, the CDR3 is TGTGCAAGTCGTCCACCGGATTTTAGGCAGACTAACACTGAAGCTTTCTTT.

J is TRBJ2-6 and V is TRBV5-1; tentatively, D is TRBD2 (5 bases). Trimming pared 4 bases from V and 2 bases from J, leaving 16 bases between. CDR1 is SGHRS and CDR2 is YFSETQ in the germline V gene. The length of the CDR3 is 17 residues. CDR3 sequence reads: CASSKDFMVTGANVLTF. The DNA of the CDR3 is TGCGCCAGCAGCAAGGACTTTATGGTAACTGGGGCCAACGTCCTGACTTTC.

The chain joins TRBV5-4 to TRBJ1-1; 8 bases are shared with TRBD1. There are 14 residues in the CDR3. Germline loops: CDR1 SGHNT, CDR2 YYREEE (reference sequence). Trimming cost V 4 bases and J 1 base; bases outside gene matches: 3. The CDR3 nucleotides read TGTGCCAGCAGCGCGGACAGGGCGAACACTGAAGCTTTCTTT. Its protein is CASSADRANTEAFF.

This chain links TRBV6-1 with TRBJ1-4, with 9 nucleotides matching TRBD1. J lost 7 bases, V lost 4 bases, and 10 bases had no gene match. The CDR3 totals 16 residues. In germline, CDR1 is MNHNS, CDR2 SASEGT. DNA of the CDR3: TGTGCCAGCAGTGCTGAATTACAGGGGGCCTTTGAAAAACTGTTTTTT. This codes for CASSAELQGAFEKLFF.

The J gene is TRBJ2-7, the V gene TRBV7-2; 7 nucleotides match TRBD1. Germline V gives CDR1 SGHTA, CDR2 FQGNSA. With 5 bases clipped from V and 7 bases from J, the junction kept 11 bases outside the gene matches. There are 14 residues in the CDR3. The CDR3 DNA follows: TGTGCCAGCAGCCCCGGGACAGTGATCCGGGAGCAGTACTTC. This sequence encodes CASSPGTVIREQYF.

The chain is built from TRBV7-6 and TRBJ2-6, with unresolved D. V was clipped by 1 base and J by 2 bases, with 12 bases between them. The CDR3 is 17 residues long. Germline CDR1 SGHVS, CDR2 FNYEAQ. The CDR3 DNA reads as TGTGCCAGCAGCTTAGTGGTTTTCGGACCTGGGGCCAACGTCCTGACTTTC. Protein product: CASSLVVFGPGANVLTF.

The chain has TRBV4-1 and TRBJ2-5, with 10 bases matching TRBD2. Germline CDR1 reads MGHRA; CDR2 reads YSYEKL. The CDR3 consists of 16 residues. The V gene end was trimmed by 1 base and the J gene end by 1 base; junction bases not matched to a gene: 3. The DNA for the CDR3 is TGCGCCAGCAGCCAAGCGGCTAGCGGGGGCCAAGAGACCCAGTACTTC. It specifies CASSQAASGGQETQYF.

V is TRBV6-4 and J is TRBJ2-7, with TRBD2 matching 12 bases. The trim removed 2 bases at V and 6 bases at J, leaving 5 bases unmatched. The CDR3 loop spans 15 amino acids. Germline V gives CDR1 MRHNA, CDR2 SNTAGT. CDR3 residues: CASSDPSGRASEQYF. CDR3 nucleotide sequence: TGTGCCAGCAGTGACCCTAGCGGGAGGGCCTCCGAGCAGTACTTC.

The chain recombines TRBV7-9 with TRBJ1-4; D is uncertain. This CDR3 is 14 amino acids long. Germline CDR1 SEHNR, CDR2 FQNEAQ (reference sequence). V was shortened by 3 bases and J by 5 bases, with 10 bases between the two germline ends. CDR3 DNA sequence: TGTGCCAGCAGCTTTTTCGGGGAGAATGAAAAACTGTTTTTT. Protein: CASSFFGENEKLFF.

The chain has TRBV5-1 and TRBJ1-6, with D possibly matching TRBD1 (5 bases). Trimming left V 1 base short and J 0 bases short, with 14 bases between. Germline CDR1 SGHRS, CDR2 YFSETQ. This CDR3 region has 18 residues. For the CDR3, the DNA is TGCGCCAGCAGCTTGAACGGGGGGGTATTCTCCTATAATTCACCCCTCCACTTT. Translation gives CASSLNGGVFSYNSPLHF.

The chain combines TRBV18 with TRBJ2-7, with D perhaps matching TRBD1 (5 bases). The CDR3 has 14 residues. Trimming pared 0 bases from V and 2 bases from J, leaving 8 bases between. Germline V gene sequence: CDR1 KGHSH, CDR2 LQKENI. CDR3 amino acids: CASSPPPGTYEQYF. The CDR3 DNA is TGTGCCAGCTCACCACCGCCAGGGACCTACGAGCAGTACTTC. Full variable domain (missing parts from reference TRBV18 and TRBJ2-7): NAGVMQNPRHLVRRRGQEARLRCSPMKGHSHVYWYRQLPEEGLKFMVYLQKENIIDESGMPKERFSAEFPKEGPSILRIQQVVRGDSAAYFCASSPPPGTYEQYFGPGTRLTVT.

This sequence joins TRBV2 and TRBJ1-2; TRBD1 is a possible D gene (5 bases). The CDR3 totals 12 residues. Germline lookup yields CDR1 SNHLY and CDR2 FYNNEI. The V and J ends lost 6 bases and 6 bases respectively, with 11 bases between them. This CDR3 is CASRTGPDGYTF. For the CDR3, the DNA is TGTGCCAGCAGAACGGGGCCAGATGGCTACACCTTC.

The genes are TRBV7-2 and TRBJ2-5, with 10 bases fitting TRBD1. The CDR3 covers 14 residues. CDR1 and CDR2 (germline): SGHTA, FQGNSA. After removal of 5 bases from V and 5 bases from J, the junction contained 5 bases not matched to a gene. This CDR3 is CASSQTGGGETQYF. The CDR3 nucleotides read TGTGCCAGCAGCCAGACAGGGGGCGGCGAGACCCAGTACTTC.

This clone was picked up one time. V usage is TRBV27 and J usage is TRBJ2-1; no clear D. The CDR3 runs to 15 residues. Germline V gene lookup returns CDR1 MNHEY and CDR2 SMNVEV (reference sequence). Trimming left V 4 bases short and J 5 bases short, with 15 bases between. CDR3 amino acids: CASSYGGQINNEQFF. CDR3 DNA: TGTGCCAGCAGTTACGGTGGGCAGATCAACAATGAGCAGTTCTTC.

This clone was detected a few times. The chain carries TRBV9 and TRBJ2-5; TRBD1 or TRBD2 may be the D gene (5 bases each). Trimming pared 3 bases from V and 4 bases from J, leaving 13 bases between. The CDR3 spans 14 residues. Germline CDR1 SGDLS, CDR2 YYNGEE. The CDR3 sequence is CASSGGQGRETQYF. CDR3 bases: TGTGCCAGCAGCGGAGGGCAGGGTCGAGAGACCCAGTACTTC.

The chain couples TRBV28 to TRBJ2-5; D is possibly TRBD1 (5 bases). This CDR3 is built from 17 residues. The germline CDR1 and CDR2 sequences are MDHEN and SYDVKM. V lost 5 bases, J lost 2 bases, and 21 bases lay in between. The CDR3 region has the DNA TGTGCCAGCAGTGGCCCTCTCCCGACGACAGCTCAAGAGACCCAGTACTTC. It codes for CASSGPLPTTAQETQYF.

A note on this clone: This CDR3 is also generated by other DNA sequences in the sample. This sequence joins TRBV10-3 and TRBJ2-7, with D possibly being TRBD1 (5 bases). The V end lost 4 bases, the J end lost 3 bases, and 7 bases lay between the germline ends. There are 12 residues in the CDR3. Germline assignment: CDR1 ENHRY and CDR2 SYGVKD. The CDR3 DNA is TGTGCCATCAGTGGACAGAGCTACGAGCAGTACTTC. It specifies CAISGQSYEQYF.

The V gene is TRBV6-5, the J gene TRBJ2-7; TRBD1 aligns across 7 bases. The ends lost 5 bases at V and 3 bases at J; junction bases unmatched: 4. The CDR3 consists of 13 residues. Germline values: CDR1 MNHEY, CDR2 SVGAGI. CDR3 in DNA: TGTGCCAGCAGTCGGAGACAGGGCTACGAGCAGTACTTC. Its protein is CASSRRQGYEQYF.

This chain links TRBV27 with TRBJ2-3; tentatively, D is TRBD2 (7 bases). Looked up from germline, CDR1 is MNHEY and CDR2 is SMNVEV (reference sequence). This CDR3 spans 14 amino acids. The ends were cut back, 5 bases at V and 2 bases at J, with 11 bases in the middle. CDR3 amino acids: CASSQGGVTDTQYF. DNA of the CDR3: TGTGCCAGCAGTCAAGGGGGGGTCACAGATACGCAGTATTTT.

The chain employs TRBV19 and TRBJ2-3, with 14 bases matching TRBD2. The CDR3 sequence is 16 residues long. Trimming cost V 4 bases and J 6 bases; bases outside gene matches: 6. The V gene's germline CDR1 is LNHDA and CDR2 SQIVND (reference sequence). CDR3: CASSKGLAGVKDTQYF. The CDR3 region has the DNA TGTGCCAGTAGTAAGGGACTAGCGGGAGTAAAGGATACGCAGTATTTT.

This rearrangement joins TRBV7-9 to TRBJ1-4, with D unresolved. V dropped 5 bases and J dropped 3 bases, with 10 bases sitting between them. The CDR3 totals 14 residues. Germline V gene sequence: CDR1 SEHNR, CDR2 FQNEAQ (reference sequence). The CDR3 region has the DNA TGTGCCAGCAGCCGCCATACGTCTAATGAAAAACTGTTTTTT. It yields the protein CASSRHTSNEKLFF.

V usage is TRBV7-9 and J usage is TRBJ1-1; D not resolved. Trimming took 1 base from V and 1 from J, leaving 7 bases between them. The CDR3 sequence is 14 residues long. Germline V gene data show CDR1 as SEHNR and CDR2 as FQNEAQ (reference sequence). The CDR3 sequence: CASSLVTGNTEAFF. The CDR3 DNA follows: TGTGCCAGCAGCTTAGTAACGGGGAACACTGAAGCTTTCTTT.

The chain combines TRBV14 with TRBJ2-7; D is perhaps TRBD1 (6 bases). V lost 1 base and J 2 bases, leaving 12 bases between the germline ends. The germline CDR1 and CDR2 sequences are SGHDN and FVKESK. The length of the CDR3 is 15 residues. The CDR3 nucleotides read TGTGCCAGCAGCCAAGTGGGCAGGGGACCCTACGAGCAGTACTTC. This encodes CASSQVGRGPYEQYF.

The table lists this clone with many counts. One end of the junction does not line up with germline, which may come from a read error. Different DNA sequences within this sample yield the same CDR3. This chain uses TRBV5-4 with TRBJ2-3; D possibly corresponds to TRBD2 (5 bases). CDR1 is SGHNT and CDR2 is YYREEE in the germline V gene (reference sequence). This CDR3 is built from 15 residues. The CDR3 DNA reads TGTGCCAGCAGTTTGGACTTCACTAGCACAGATACGCAGTATTTT. Translated: CASSLDFTSTDTQYF.

About this clone: Other DNA sequences in this sample translate to the same CDR3. The V call is TRBV2, the J call TRBJ2-3, with 10 bases matching TRBD1. The germline gives CDR1 SNHLY, CDR2 FYNNEI. The length of the CDR3 is 16 residues. Trimming took 3 bases from V and 0 from J; bases not matched to a gene: 3. In DNA form, the CDR3 reads TGTGCCAGCAGTGACCTGGGACAGGGGAGCACAGATACGCAGTATTTT. Its translation is CASSDLGQGSTDTQYF.